A selection of T cell receptor beta chains follows, all from one sample in a study of blood T cell repertoires in COVID-19. The protocol was immunoSEQ multiplex PCR, while the TCRdb copy is restricted to in-frame clones and leaves out a portion. The table shows around 300,000 clones, with roughly nine tenths occurring only once. Source material: PBMCs or T cells enriched from blood (not recorded which). The receptors come from a woman aged 60-75 years who had recovered from COVID-19. Each CDR3 is given with its conserved first and last residue. D genes are given only for firm matches. Expanded clones are given a class, and other clones once, few, many or no size at all.

j_call d_call clone_size v_call cdr3_aa cdr3_nt
TRBJ2-7 NA NA TRBV5-5 CASSLPSEQYF TGTGCCAGCAGCTTGCCTAGCGAGCAGTACTTC
TRBJ2-1 NA once TRBV6-5 CASIRAGAYNEQFF TGTGCCAGCATCCGGGCAGGGGCCTACAATGAGCAGTTCTTC
TRBJ2-5 NA NA TRBV6-5 CASTQDRAGGTQYF TGTGCCAGCACGCAAGACAGGGCCGGGGGGACCCAGTACTTC
TRBJ2-5 NA NA TRBV18 CASSPAGETQYF TGTGCCAGCTCACCAGCGGGAGAGACCCAGTACTTC
TRBJ1-2 TRBD1 NA TRBV18 CASSPGQGSYTF TGTGCCAGCTCACCAGGACAGGGTAGCTACACCTTC
TRBJ1-2 NA NA TRBV7-9 CASSLGATTGYTF TGTGCCAGCAGCTTAGGCGCTACCACGGGCTACACCTTC
TRBJ2-5 TRBD2 NA TRBV7-7 CASSFETGGQETQYF TGTGCTAGCAGCTTTGAAACGGGGGGGCAAGAGACCCAGTACTTC
TRBJ1-5 TRBD1 NA TRBV24-1 CATGDRFNQPQHF TGTGCCACCGGGGACAGGTTCAATCAGCCCCAGCATTTT
TRBJ1-4 NA few TRBV5-1 CASSSSGSPGKLFF TGCGCCAGCAGCTCCTCCGGGTCCCCTGGAAAACTGTTTTTT
TRBJ1-5 NA few TRBV27 CASSTRQGMGPQHF TGTGCCAGCAGTACCCGTCAGGGGATGGGGCCCCAGCATTTT
TRBJ1-6 NA NA TRBV5-1 CASSLGEGSPLHF TGCGCCAGCAGCTTGGGGGAGGGTTCACCCCTCCACTTT
TRBJ2-1 NA NA TRBV2 CASQGMSSYNEQFF TGTGCCAGCCAGGGTATGAGCTCCTACAATGAGCAGTTCTTC
TRBJ2-5 TRBD2 NA TRBV6-5 CASSSGLAGHRQYF TGTGCCAGCAGTTCGGGACTAGCGGGCCATCGCCAGTACTTC
TRBJ1-1 TRBD1 NA TRBV6-5 CASSYPGGGTEAFF TGTGCCAGCAGTTACCCAGGGGGCGGCACTGAAGCTTTCTTT
TRBJ1-2 TRBD1 few TRBV12-3/TRBV12-4 CASSGTAGRYTF TGTGCCAGCAGCGGGACAGCTGGGAGATACACCTTC
TRBJ1-3 TRBD1 NA TRBV12-5 CASGLVQGSSGNTIYF TGTGCTAGTGGTTTGGTACAGGGGAGTTCTGGAAACACCATATATTTT
TRBJ1-1 TRBD1 NA TRBV9 CASSVEGAGTEAFF TGTGCCAGCAGCGTAGAGGGGGCTGGGACTGAAGCTTTCTTT
TRBJ2-3 TRBD2 NA TRBV11-3 CASSPHPWASGASTDTQYF TGTGCCAGCAGCCCACACCCATGGGCTAGCGGGGCAAGCACAGATACGCAGTATTTT
TRBJ2-2 NA few TRBV5-1 CASSFGGTNTGELFF TGCGCCAGCAGCTTCGGGGGTACGAACACCGGGGAGCTGTTTTTT
TRBJ1-3 NA once TRBV6-5 CASSPAGGEGNTIYF TGTGCCAGCAGTCCAGCGGGGGGAGAGGGAAACACCATATATTTT
TRBJ1-2 TRBD1 NA TRBV4-1 CASSQDRAGNYGYTF TGCGCCAGCAGCCAGGACAGGGCGGGTAACTATGGCTACACCTTC
TRBJ2-2 TRBD1 NA TRBV7-8 CASSLVWTGTTGELFF TGTGCCAGCAGCTTAGTATGGACAGGGACCACCGGGGAGCTGTTTTTT
TRBJ2-5 NA NA TRBV21-1 CASSKRGLETQYF TGTGCCAGCAGCAAAAGGGGGTTGGAGACCCAGTACTTC
TRBJ2-5 NA NA TRBV27 CASSFRRAETQYF TGTGCCAGCAGTTTTCGCAGGGCAGAGACCCAGTACTTC
TRBJ2-7 TRBD1 once TRBV5-1 CASHDRGPYEQYF TGCGCCAGCCATGACAGGGGTCCCTACGAGCAGTACTTC
TRBJ1-1 NA NA TRBV3-1/TRBV3-2 CASSQGVGVTEAFF TGTGCCAGCAGCCAAGGGGTAGGGGTCACTGAAGCTTTCTTT
TRBJ1-4 TRBD1 NA TRBV28 CATKQGGDEKLFF TGTGCCACCAAACAGGGGGGGGATGAAAAACTGTTTTTT
TRBJ1-1 NA NA TRBV29-1 CSVEETSAEAFF TGCAGCGTTGAAGAAACGTCAGCTGAAGCTTTCTTT
TRBJ1-6 TRBD1 once TRBV7-9 CASSSTRTGYNSPLHF TGTGCCAGCAGCTCGACGAGGACAGGGTACAATTCACCCCTCCACTTT
TRBJ1-6 NA NA TRBV5-8 CASSFPGSSYNSPLHF TGTGCCAGCAGCTTCCCGGGGAGCTCCTATAATTCACCCCTCCACTTT
TRBJ1-1 NA NA TRBV18 CASSPPKLLPNTEAFF TGTGCCAGCTCACCACCTAAGCTGCTACCGAACACTGAAGCTTTCTTT
TRBJ2-1 TRBD2 NA TRBV9 CASSVASGRAVGEQFF TGTGCCAGCAGCGTAGCTAGCGGGAGGGCCGTAGGTGAGCAGTTCTTC
TRBJ2-1 NA NA TRBV7-2 CASSLFSGVSYNEQFF TGTGCCAGCAGCTTATTCTCGGGTGTATCCTACAATGAGCAGTTCTTC
TRBJ2-2 TRBD1 NA TRBV15 CATSTQGAVDTGELFF TGTGCCACCAGCACCCAGGGGGCAGTGGACACCGGGGAGCTGTTTTTT
TRBJ1-2 TRBD1 NA TRBV5-1 CASSSDRVPYGYTF TGCGCCAGCAGCAGTGACAGGGTTCCCTATGGCTACACCTTC
TRBJ2-3 NA NA TRBV7-9 CASSPFRGGGTTDTQYF TGTGCCAGCAGCCCCTTTAGGGGTGGGGGCACCACAGATACGCAGTATTTT
TRBJ2-2 TRBD2 NA TRBV2 CASRAGLAGGAGELFF TGTGCCAGCAGGGCAGGACTAGCGGGGGGGGCCGGGGAGCTGTTTTTT